Listed below are T cell receptor beta chains from one sample, sequenced in a study of response to subunit inactivated influenza vaccine. TCRdb re-analysed the RT-PCR reads in MiXCR, keeping a single row per CDR3 protein. The sample records 500,000 to 750,000 distinct CDR3 sequences, 14% being singletons. Specimen: PBMCs from blood, collected roughly 12 days after vaccination. All receptors come from a man aged 50 or older who received an inactivated influenza vaccine. Each CDR3 is given with its conserved first and last residue. D genes are given only for firm matches. Expanded clones get a size class; other rows say once, few or many, or leave the size out.

j_call d_call clone_size v_call cdr3_nt cdr3_aa
TRBJ1-4 TRBD1 few TRBV29-1 TGCAGCGTTCAGGGACAGGGGGATAATGAAAAACTGTTTTTT CSVQGQGDNEKLFF
TRBJ2-3 TRBD2 NA TRBV3-1 TGTGCCAGCAGCCAAGAAGCCTCCACTAGCGGACTTTTCACAGATACGCAGTATTTT CASSQEASTSGLFTDTQYF
TRBJ2-1 TRBD2 NA TRBV28 TGTGCCAGCACGAAGGGACGCGGGAGGGCCGGGTATGAGCAGTTCTTC CASTKGRGRAGYEQFF
TRBJ2-3 TRBD2 NA TRBV6-1 TGTGCCACCACTGAGGCCCGGACGGGACTAACGACGCAGTATTTT CATTEARTGLTTQYF
TRBJ1-2 NA NA TRBV6-1 TGTGCCAGCAGTGAGCCCGGGGGGAGGGACTATGGCTACACCTTC CASSEPGGRDYGYTF
TRBJ2-7 TRBD1 once TRBV23-1 TGCGCCAGCAGTCATCCAGATACAGGGGGCGCATCTTACGAGCAGTACTTC CASSHPDTGGASYEQYF
TRBJ1-1 NA NA TRBV27 TGTGCCAGCAGTTTACACCCATCGGGACACAACACTGAAGCTTTCTTT CASSLHPSGHNTEAFF
TRBJ2-1 TRBD2 many TRBV28 TGTGCCAGCAGTTTACGCGGGGGGGTATCAAGCTCCTACAATGAGCAGTTCTTC CASSLRGGVSSSYNEQFF
TRBJ2-7 NA many TRBV24-1 TGTGCCACCAGTGATTTGAGGGGGAGGCCCTCCTACGAGCAGTACTTC CATSDLRGRPSYEQYF
TRBJ1-1 NA NA TRBV6-2/TRBV6-3 TGTGCCAGCAGAGGGACATTGAACACTGAAGCTTTCTTT CASRGTLNTEAFF
TRBJ1-4 TRBD1 few TRBV12-3/TRBV12-4 TGTGCCAGCAGGTGGGGGACAGGAGGGACTAATGAAAAACTGTTTTTT CASRWGTGGTNEKLFF
TRBJ2-5 NA few TRBV5-8 TGTGCCAGCAGCTTTAGACAGGAAGAGACCCAGTACTTC CASSFRQEETQYF
TRBJ2-1 NA many TRBV24-1 TGTGCCACCAGTGATTTCCCAGGGGTAGGAGGCTACAATGAGCAGTTCTTC CATSDFPGVGGYNEQFF
TRBJ2-1 TRBD2 NA TRBV25-1 TGTGCCAGCACGATCGGCGGGGGAACTTACAATGAGCAGTTCTTC CASTIGGGTYNEQFF
TRBJ2-7 TRBD2 NA TRBV3-1 TGTGCCAGCAGCCTCCTTGGCGGGGGGGCTAATAGGGAGCAGTACTTC CASSLLGGGANREQYF
TRBJ2-5 NA few TRBV7-9 TGTGCCAGCAGCTTAAAGAGCCGGCCGGAGACCCAGTACTTC CASSLKSRPETQYF
TRBJ2-2 NA few TRBV7-2 TGTGCCAGCAGCTTACAAGGGGCCGGGGGCACCGGGGAGCTGTTTTTT CASSLQGAGGTGELFF